This is a list of T cell receptor beta chains from one sample in a study of blood T cell repertoires in COVID-19. Some clones are missing from TCRdb's copy, which holds only in-frame ones; the method was immunoSEQ multiplex PCR. Of a few hundred thousand clones listed, 70% to 90% are singletons. Sequencing input: PBMCs or T cells enriched from blood (not recorded which). The receptor set was obtained from a man between 35 and 55 years old in a cohort exposed to, infected with or recovered from COVID-19 (not recorded which). The CDR3 runs from the conserved cysteine through the conserved F or W. A D gene is named only where the DNA matches it firmly. Not all rows give a size; the values are once, few, many and, for expanded clones, a class.

v_call	j_call	d_call	clone_size	cdr3_nt	cdr3_aa
TRBV19	TRBJ1-2	TRBD1	NA	TGTGCCAGTAGTATGTCGGGACAGGGATCTAACTATGGCTACACCTTC	CASSMSGQGSNYGYTF
TRBV24-1	TRBJ2-6	NA	few	TGTGCCACCAGTGATTCGAGAACTGGGGCCAACGTCCTGACTTTC	CATSDSRTGANVLTF
TRBV18	TRBJ1-3	NA	NA	TGTGCCAGCTCCCCGATAGGGGCTGGAAACACCATATATTTT	CASSPIGAGNTIYF
TRBV15	TRBJ2-1	NA	NA	TGTGCCACCAGCAGAGGGACTCCGTACGTTAATGAGCAGTTCTTC	CATSRGTPYVNEQFF
TRBV11-2	TRBJ1-4	TRBD1	NA	TGTGCCAGCAGTCCACAGGGGAATAATGAAAAACTGTTTTTT	CASSPQGNNEKLFF
TRBV19	TRBJ2-3	NA	NA	TGTGCCAGTAGTATGGAGGAGGGCAGGGAAGATACGCAGTATTTT	CASSMEEGREDTQYF
TRBV28	TRBJ1-1	NA	NA	TGTGCCAGCAGTGTTGCCCGCGGCGAAGCTTTCTTT	CASSVARGEAFF
TRBV3-1/TRBV3-2	TRBJ2-7	NA	NA	TGTGCCAGCAGCCAAGGTTCCAGCGCAGCCTACTACGAGCAGTACTTC	CASSQGSSAAYYEQYF
TRBV28	TRBJ1-2	TRBD1	NA	TGTGCCAGCAGTCTTGTGACGAGGACAGGGAGGGACTATGGCTACACCTTC	CASSLVTRTGRDYGYTF
TRBV28	TRBJ1-2	NA	few	TGTGCCAGCAGTTTAAGGGGCGCCCCGGAGAGCTACACCTTC	CASSLRGAPESYTF
TRBV6-5	TRBJ2-3	TRBD2	NA	TGTGCCAGCAGTTACAAGGCGGGAGGGCATACGCAGTATTTT	CASSYKAGGHTQYF
TRBV30	TRBJ1-2	TRBD1	once	TGTGCCTGGAGCTTCTTCGACAGGGGTGGCTACACCTTC	CAWSFFDRGGYTF
TRBV5-4	TRBJ1-2	TRBD1	NA	TGTGCCAGCAGCTTGGGACAGGGGGAATTCTATGGCTACACCTTC	CASSLGQGEFYGYTF
TRBV28	TRBJ2-1	NA	NA	TGTGCCAGCAGTTTGGCCCCACGGGGAGAGCAGTTCTTC	CASSLAPRGEQFF
TRBV2	TRBJ1-5	TRBD1	NA	TGTGCCAGCAGAGTACAGGGGAATCAGCCCCAGCATTTT	CASRVQGNQPQHF
TRBV10-2	TRBJ2-2	TRBD2	NA	TGCGCCTCTTCCCAGCGGGAGGGCCCGGGCACCGGGGAGCTGTTTTTT	CASSQREGPGTGELFF
TRBV9	TRBJ2-1	TRBD2	once	TGTGCCAGCAGCGTGGGTAGCGGGAGCAATGAGCAGTTCTTC	CASSVGSGSNEQFF
TRBV11-2	TRBJ2-1	TRBD2	NA	TGTGCCAGCACCCCGGGACTAGCGGGAGGTTGGCACAATGAGCAGTTCTTC	CASTPGLAGGWHNEQFF
TRBV10-3	TRBJ1-4	NA	NA	TGTGCCATCAGTGAGGGCGACAGGTTAAATGAAAAACTGTTTTTT	CAISEGDRLNEKLFF
TRBV7-9	TRBJ1-4	TRBD1	NA	TGTGCCAGCAGCGGGGGACAGCTCCGAGGATTGCAAACTAATGAAAAACTGTTTTTT	CASSGGQLRGLQTNEKLFF